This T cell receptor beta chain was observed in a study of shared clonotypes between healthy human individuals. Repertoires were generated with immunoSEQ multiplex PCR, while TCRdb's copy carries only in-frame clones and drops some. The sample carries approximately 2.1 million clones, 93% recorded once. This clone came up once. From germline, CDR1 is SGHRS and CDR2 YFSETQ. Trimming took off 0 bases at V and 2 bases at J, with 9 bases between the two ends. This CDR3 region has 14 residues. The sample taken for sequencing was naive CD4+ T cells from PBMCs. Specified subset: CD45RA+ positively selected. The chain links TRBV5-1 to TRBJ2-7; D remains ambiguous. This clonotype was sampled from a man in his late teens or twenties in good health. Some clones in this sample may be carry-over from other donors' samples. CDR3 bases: TGCGCCAGCAGCTTGGTCGGGCCGACCTACGAGCAGTACTTC. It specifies CASSLVGPTYEQYF.